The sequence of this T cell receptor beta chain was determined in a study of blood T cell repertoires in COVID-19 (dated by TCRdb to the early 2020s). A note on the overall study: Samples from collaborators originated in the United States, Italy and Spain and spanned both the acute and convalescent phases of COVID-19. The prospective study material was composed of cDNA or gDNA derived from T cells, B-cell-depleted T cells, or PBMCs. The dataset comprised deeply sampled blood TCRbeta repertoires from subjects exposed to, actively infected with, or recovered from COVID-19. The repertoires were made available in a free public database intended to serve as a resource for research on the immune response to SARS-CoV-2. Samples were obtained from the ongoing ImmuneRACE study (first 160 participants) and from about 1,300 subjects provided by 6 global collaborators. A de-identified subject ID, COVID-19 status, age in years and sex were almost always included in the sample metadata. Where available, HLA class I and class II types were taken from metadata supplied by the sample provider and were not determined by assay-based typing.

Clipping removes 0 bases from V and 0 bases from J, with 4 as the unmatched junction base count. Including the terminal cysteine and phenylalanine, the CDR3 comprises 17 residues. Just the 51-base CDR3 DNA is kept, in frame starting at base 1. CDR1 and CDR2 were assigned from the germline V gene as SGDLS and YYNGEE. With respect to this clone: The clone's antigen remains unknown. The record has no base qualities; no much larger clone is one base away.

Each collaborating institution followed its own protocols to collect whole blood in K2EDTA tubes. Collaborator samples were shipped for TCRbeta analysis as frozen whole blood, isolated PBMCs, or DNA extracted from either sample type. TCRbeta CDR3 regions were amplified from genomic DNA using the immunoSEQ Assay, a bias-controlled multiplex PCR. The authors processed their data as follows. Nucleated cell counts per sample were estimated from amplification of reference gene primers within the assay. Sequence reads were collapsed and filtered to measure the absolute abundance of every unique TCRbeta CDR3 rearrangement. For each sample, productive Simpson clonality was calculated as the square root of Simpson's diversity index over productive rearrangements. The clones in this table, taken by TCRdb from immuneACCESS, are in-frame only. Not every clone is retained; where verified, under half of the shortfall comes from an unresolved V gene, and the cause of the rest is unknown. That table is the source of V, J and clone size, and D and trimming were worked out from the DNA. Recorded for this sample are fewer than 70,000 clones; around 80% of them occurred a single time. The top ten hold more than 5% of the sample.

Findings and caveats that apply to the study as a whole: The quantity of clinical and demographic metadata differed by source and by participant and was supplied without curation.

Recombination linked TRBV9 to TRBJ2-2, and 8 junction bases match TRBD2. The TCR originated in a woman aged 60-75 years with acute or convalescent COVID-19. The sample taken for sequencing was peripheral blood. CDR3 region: CASSVASGGANTGELFF. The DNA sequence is TGTGCCAGCAGCGTAGCTTCCGGGGGGGCGAACACCGGGGAGCTGTTTTTT.